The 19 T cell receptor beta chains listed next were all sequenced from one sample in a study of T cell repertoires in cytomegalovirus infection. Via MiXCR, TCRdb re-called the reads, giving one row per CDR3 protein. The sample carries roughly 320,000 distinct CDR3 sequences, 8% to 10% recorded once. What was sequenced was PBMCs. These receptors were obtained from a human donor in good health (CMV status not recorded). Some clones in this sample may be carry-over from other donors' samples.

The chain's CDR3 is CATSTTSGDRNIQYF. CDR3 coding DNA: TGTGCCACCAGTACGACTAGCGGGGATAGAAACATTCAGTACTTC. J is TRBJ2-4 and V is TRBV15; 11 positions match TRBD2. Germline V gene lookup returns CDR1 LNHNV and CDR2 YYDKDF (reference sequence). CDR3 length: 15 residues. Trimming took 6 bases from V and 6 from J; bases not matched to a gene: 7.

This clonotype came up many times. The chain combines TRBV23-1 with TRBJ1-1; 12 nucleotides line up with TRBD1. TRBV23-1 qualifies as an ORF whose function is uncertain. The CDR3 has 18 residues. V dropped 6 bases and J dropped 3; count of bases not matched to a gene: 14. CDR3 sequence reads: CASRNRAGTGGRDTEAFF. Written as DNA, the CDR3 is TGCGCCAGCAGAAATCGGGCCGGGACAGGGGGCAGGGACACTGAAGCTTTCTTT.

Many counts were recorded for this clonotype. DNA for the CDR3: TGTGCCAGCAGCCCCCTAGCGGGACTATTGGAGCAGTACTTC. Its translation is CASSPLAGLLEQYF. The chain combines TRBV7-2 with TRBJ2-7, with 9 bases matching TRBD2. This CDR3 has 14 residues. Germline CDR1 is SGHTA and CDR2 is FQGNSA. After removal of 5 bases from V and 7 bases from J, the junction contained 9 bases not matched to a gene. Drawing the rest from reference TRBV7-2 and TRBJ2-7, the complete variable domain is GAGVSQSPSNKVTEKGKDVELRCDPISGHTALYWYRQSLGQGLEFLIYFQGNSAPDKSGLPSDRFSAERTGGSVSTLTIQRTQQEDSAVYLCASSPLAGLLEQYFGPGTRLTVT.

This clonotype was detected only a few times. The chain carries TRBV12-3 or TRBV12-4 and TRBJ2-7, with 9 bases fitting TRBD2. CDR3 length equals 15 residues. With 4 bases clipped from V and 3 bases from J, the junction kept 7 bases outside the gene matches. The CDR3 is CASSSGLAAFYEQYF. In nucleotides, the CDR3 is TGTGCCAGCAGTTCGGGACTAGCAGCTTTCTACGAGCAGTACTTC.

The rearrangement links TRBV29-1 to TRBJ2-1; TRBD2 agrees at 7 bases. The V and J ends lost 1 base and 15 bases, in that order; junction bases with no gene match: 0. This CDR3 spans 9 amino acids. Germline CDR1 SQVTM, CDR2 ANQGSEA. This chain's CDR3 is CSVEAGGFF. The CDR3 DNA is TGCAGCGTTGAAGCGGGAGGGTTCTTC.

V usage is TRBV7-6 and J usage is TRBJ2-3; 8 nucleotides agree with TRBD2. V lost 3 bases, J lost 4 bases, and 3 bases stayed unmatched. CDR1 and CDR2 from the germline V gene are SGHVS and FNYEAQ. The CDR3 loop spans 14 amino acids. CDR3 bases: TGTGCCAGCAGCTTTGGCGGGAGGTCAGATACGCAGTATTTT. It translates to CASSFGGRSDTQYF. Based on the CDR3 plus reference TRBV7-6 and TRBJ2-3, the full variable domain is GAGVSQSPRYKVTKRGQDVALRCDPISGHVSLYWYRQALGQGPEFLTYFNYEAQQDKSGLPNDRFSAERPEGSISTLTIQRTEQRDSAMYRCASSFGGRSDTQYFGPGTRLTVL.

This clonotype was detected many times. CDR3 region: CASSSSLSGANVLTF. For the CDR3, the DNA is TGTGCCAGCAGCTCCTCACTCTCTGGGGCCAACGTCCTGACTTTC. The genes are TRBV7-2 and TRBJ2-6; D unclear. V dropped 4 bases and J dropped 0 bases, with 7 bases sitting between them. Per the germline V gene, CDR1 is SGHTA and CDR2 is FQGNSA. The CDR3 extends over 15 amino acids. The complete variable domain, with remaining parts taken from reference TRBV7-2 and TRBJ2-6, reads GAGVSQSPSNKVTEKGKDVELRCDPISGHTALYWYRQSLGQGLEFLIYFQGNSAPDKSGLPSDRFSAERTGGSVSTLTIQRTQQEDSAVYLCASSSSLSGANVLTFGAGSRLTVL.

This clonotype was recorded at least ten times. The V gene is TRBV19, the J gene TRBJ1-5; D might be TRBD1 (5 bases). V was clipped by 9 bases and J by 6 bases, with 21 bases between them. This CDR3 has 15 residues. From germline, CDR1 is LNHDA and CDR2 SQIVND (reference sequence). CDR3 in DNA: TGTGCCAGCAATTGGAGGGTTTTAGGGGCTCAGCCCCAGCATTTT. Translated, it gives CASNWRVLGAQPQHF.

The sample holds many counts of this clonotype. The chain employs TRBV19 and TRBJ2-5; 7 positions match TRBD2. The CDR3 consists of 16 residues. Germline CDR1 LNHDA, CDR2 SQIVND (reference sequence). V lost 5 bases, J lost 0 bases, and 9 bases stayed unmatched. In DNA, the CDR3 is TGTGCCAGTAGTGAGGACGGGCGGGGGAACCAAGAGACCCAGTACTTC. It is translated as CASSEDGRGNQETQYF.

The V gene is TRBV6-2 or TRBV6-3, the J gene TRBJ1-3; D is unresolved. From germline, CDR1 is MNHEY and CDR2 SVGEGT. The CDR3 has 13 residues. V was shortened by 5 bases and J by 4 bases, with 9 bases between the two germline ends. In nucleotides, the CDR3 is TGTGCCAGCAGTCGACCGACAGGAAACACCATATATTTT. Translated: CASSRPTGNTIYF.

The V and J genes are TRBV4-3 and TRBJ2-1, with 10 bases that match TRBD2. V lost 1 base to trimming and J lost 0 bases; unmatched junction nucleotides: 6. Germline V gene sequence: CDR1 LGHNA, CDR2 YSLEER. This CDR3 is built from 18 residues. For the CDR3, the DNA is TGCGCCAGCAGCCAAGCCCTAGCGGGGGTCAACTCCTACAATGAGCAGTTCTTC. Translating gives CASSQALAGVNSYNEQFF.

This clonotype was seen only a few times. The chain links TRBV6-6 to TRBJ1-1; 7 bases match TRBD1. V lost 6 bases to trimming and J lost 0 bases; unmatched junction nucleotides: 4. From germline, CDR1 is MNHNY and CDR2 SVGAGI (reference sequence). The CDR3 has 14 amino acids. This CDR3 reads CASRGQVLNTEAFF. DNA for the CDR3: TGTGCCAGCAGAGGACAGGTTTTGAACACTGAAGCTTTCTTT.

The CDR3 DNA reads as TGTGCCACCAGTGACGGGGTCTATGGCTACACCTTC. Its translation is CATSDGVYGYTF. The rearrangement joins TRBV24-1 to TRBJ1-2; no reliable D call. Germline V gene data show CDR1 as KGHDR and CDR2 as SFDVKD. The CDR3 extends over 12 amino acids. The germline V and J ends were trimmed by 4 bases and 4 bases, with 6 bases remaining between them.

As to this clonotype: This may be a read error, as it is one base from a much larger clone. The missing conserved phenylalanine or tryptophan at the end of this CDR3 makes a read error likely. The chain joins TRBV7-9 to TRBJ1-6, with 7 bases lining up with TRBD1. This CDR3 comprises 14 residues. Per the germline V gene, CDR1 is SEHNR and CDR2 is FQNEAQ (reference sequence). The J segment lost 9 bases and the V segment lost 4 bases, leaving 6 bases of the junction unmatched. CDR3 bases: TGTGCCAGCAGCTCGGATCCAGGGGGTTCACCCCTCCACTTA. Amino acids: CASSSDPGGSPLHL.

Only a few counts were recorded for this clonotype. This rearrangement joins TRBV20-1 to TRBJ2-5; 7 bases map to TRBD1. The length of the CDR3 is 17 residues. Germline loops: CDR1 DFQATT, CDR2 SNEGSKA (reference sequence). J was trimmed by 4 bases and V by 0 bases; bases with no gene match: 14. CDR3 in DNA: TGCAGTGCTAGAGATTGGGCGAAAGGGGGCGTAGGAGAGACCCAGTACTTC. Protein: CSARDWAKGGVGETQYF.

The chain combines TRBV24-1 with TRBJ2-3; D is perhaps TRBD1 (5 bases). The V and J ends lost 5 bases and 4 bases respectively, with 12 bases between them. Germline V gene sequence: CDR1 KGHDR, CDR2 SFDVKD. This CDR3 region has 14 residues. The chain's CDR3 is CATSGSGQPDTQYF. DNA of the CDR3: TGTGCCACCAGTGGGTCAGGGCAACCAGATACGCAGTATTTT.

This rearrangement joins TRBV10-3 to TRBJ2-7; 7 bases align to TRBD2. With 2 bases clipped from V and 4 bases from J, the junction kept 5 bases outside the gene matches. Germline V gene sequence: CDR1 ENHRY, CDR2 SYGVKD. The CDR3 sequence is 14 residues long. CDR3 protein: CAISEPGGLYEQYF. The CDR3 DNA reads TGTGCCATCAGTGAGCCGGGAGGATTATACGAGCAGTACTTC.

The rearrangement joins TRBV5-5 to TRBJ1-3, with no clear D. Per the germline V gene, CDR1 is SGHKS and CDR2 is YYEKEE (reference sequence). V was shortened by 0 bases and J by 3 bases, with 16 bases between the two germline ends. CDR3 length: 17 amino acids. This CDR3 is CASSLARPGTIGNTIYF. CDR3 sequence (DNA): TGTGCCAGCAGCTTGGCCCGTCCGGGTACAATTGGAAACACCATATATTTT.

The CDR3 protein is CSARIPTSGAYEQYF. In DNA, the CDR3 is TGCAGTGCTAGGATCCCGACTAGCGGGGCGTACGAGCAGTACTTC. The chain employs TRBV20-1 and TRBJ2-7, with 11 nucleotides matching TRBD2. V shed 3 bases and J 4 bases; nucleotides not matched to a gene: 8. The germline V gene has CDR1 DFQATT and CDR2 SNEGSKA (reference sequence). This CDR3 region has 15 residues.